The 26 T cell receptor beta chains reported below all come from one sample, sequenced in a study of T cell responses to AZD1222 COVID-19 vaccine. Clones were read by immunoSEQ multiplex PCR, and TCRdb kept only the in-frame ones, dropping some. The sample includes under 200,000 clones, roughly 93% of them seen just once. The sample was peripheral blood, taken on day 0 of AZD1222 vaccination. The origin of the receptors is an adult in good health.

There are many counts of this clone. The chain combines TRBV27 with TRBJ2-2; either TRBD1 or TRBD2 may fit D (6 bases each). The CDR3 is made up of 15 amino acids. Trimming took 2 bases from V and 4 from J, leaving 11 bases between them. Germline lookup yields CDR1 MNHEY and CDR2 SMNVEV (reference sequence). The CDR3 loop reads CASSLVQGGTGELFF. The CDR3 nucleotides are TGTGCCAGCAGTTTAGTACAGGGAGGCACCGGGGAGCTGTTTTTT.

The J gene is TRBJ1-4, the V gene TRBV28, with 7 positions matching TRBD1. V was clipped by 5 bases and J by 8 bases; unmatched bases: 11. Germline V lookup: CDR1 MDHEN, CDR2 SYDVKM. The CDR3 is 15 residues long. The DNA of the CDR3 is TGTGCCAGCAGTCCGGGGGGGACAGAGGGAGAAAAACTGTTTTTT. This codes for CASSPGGTEGEKLFF.

V and J are TRBV4-1 and TRBJ2-4; 8 nucleotides match TRBD2. The CDR3 has 16 residues. CDR1 and CDR2 from the germline V gene are MGHRA and YSYEKL. Unmatched junction bases numbered 9, after V lost 2 bases and J lost 6 bases. The CDR3 sequence is CASSQPLAAPGNIQYF. Written as DNA, the CDR3 is TGCGCCAGCAGCCAACCACTAGCGGCCCCAGGAAACATTCAGTACTTC.

The chain couples TRBV7-7 to TRBJ2-3; 8 bases map to TRBD2. The CDR3 has 16 residues. CDR1 SSHAT and CDR2 FNYEAQ come from the germline V gene (reference sequence). The V and J ends lost 4 bases and 1 base, in that order; junction bases with no gene match: 7. This CDR3 reads CASSSGGAGGTDTQYF. The CDR3 nucleotides are TGTGCCAGCAGCTCCGGGGGAGCGGGAGGCACAGATACGCAGTATTTT.

V is TRBV6-5 and J is TRBJ1-3; D may be TRBD1 (6 bases). Per germline, CDR1 MNHEY and CDR2 SVGAGI. This CDR3 contains 14 residues. Trimming shortened V by 7 bases and J by 3 bases, and 13 bases separated the two germline ends. CDR3 residues: CASNLQGYGNTIYF. The CDR3 DNA reads TGTGCCAGCAACCTACAGGGATATGGAAACACCATATATTTT.

This clone was seen only once. The chain has TRBV28 and TRBJ2-7; D unresolved. This CDR3 spans 12 amino acids. The V end was cut by 2 bases, the J end by 5 bases, with 7 bases between. Germline CDR1 MDHEN, CDR2 SYDVKM. In DNA form, the CDR3 reads TGTGCCAGCAGTTTAACTTGGGACGAGCAGTACTTC. It codes for CASSLTWDEQYF.

The genes are TRBV5-6 and TRBJ1-4; the D gene is possibly TRBD1 (6 bases). CDR3 size: 13 residues. V shed 4 bases and J shed 13 bases, with 17 bases lying between them. The V gene's germline CDR1 is SGHDT and CDR2 YYEEEE. CDR3 nucleotide sequence: TGTGCCAGCAGCCTCAAACCGGGACACGGACTGTTTTTT. This sequence encodes CASSLKPGHGLFF.

This clone occurred a few times. The CDR3 reads CASSQEAGGVTGELFF. The CDR3 nucleotides are TGCGCCAGCAGCCAAGAGGCGGGAGGGGTAACCGGGGAGCTGTTTTTT. The chain links TRBV4-1 to TRBJ2-2; 9 bases line up with TRBD2. The CDR3 loop spans 16 amino acids. CDR1 and CDR2 (germline): MGHRA, YSYEKL. V lost 0 bases and J lost 5; bases outside the gene matches: 4.

This chain joins TRBV27 and TRBJ1-2; 9 positions agree with TRBD1. Germline assignment: CDR1 MNHEY and CDR2 SMNVEV (reference sequence). The V gene end was trimmed by 5 bases and the J gene end by 7 bases; junction bases not matched to a gene: 11. The CDR3 loop spans 15 amino acids. CDR3 bases: TGTGCCAGCAGTCCGGACAGGGGACAGTGGGCTGGCTACACCTTC. Translation: CASSPDRGQWAGYTF.

The V gene is TRBV4-1, the J gene TRBJ2-4; possibly TRBD1 or TRBD2 for D (5 bases each). Between the trimmed V and J ends, which lost 1 base and 11 bases, there was a span of 12 bases. CDR3 length: 13 residues. The germline V gene encodes CDR1 MGHRA and CDR2 YSYEKL. CDR3 coding DNA: TGCGCCAGCAGCCAAGGGGGACGTCGGGTTCAGTACTTC. Translation: CASSQGGRRVQYF.

V and J are TRBV4-3 and TRBJ1-5; 9 positions match TRBD1. Trimming removed 0 bases from V and 6 bases from J; junction bases left unmatched: 12. Germline values: CDR1 LGHNA, CDR2 YSLEER. The CDR3 is 18 amino acids. In DNA form, the CDR3 reads TGCGCCAGCAGCCAAGATTTTTGGGAACAGGGGGCATTTCAGCCCCAGCATTTT. Protein: CASSQDFWEQGAFQPQHF.

The chain couples TRBV5-1 to TRBJ1-5; D possibly corresponds to TRBD1 (5 bases). Trimming stripped 5 bases from V and 5 bases from J, with 11 bases between. Per the germline V gene, CDR1 is SGHRS and CDR2 is YFSETQ. The CDR3 is made up of 13 amino acids. CDR3 sequence reads: CASRLDSYQPQHF. For the CDR3, the DNA is TGCGCCAGCAGGCTAGACAGTTATCAGCCCCAGCATTTT.

The chain couples TRBV6-5 to TRBJ1-2, with a weak D call TRBD1 (6 bases). The CDR3 totals 12 residues. Trimming cost V 6 bases and J 8 bases, with 13 bases left between them. From germline, CDR1 is MNHEY and CDR2 SVGAGI. This CDR3 is CASSSSGDGYTF. The CDR3 nucleotides read TGTGCCAGCAGCTCATCAGGGGACGGCTACACCTTC.

The V and J genes are TRBV24-1 and TRBJ2-2; 13 bases align to TRBD2. The CDR3 extends over 17 amino acids. Per germline, CDR1 KGHDR and CDR2 SFDVKD. V lost 7 bases to trimming and J lost 0 bases; unmatched junction nucleotides: 4. CDR3 residues: CATRAGLAGSNTGELFF. The CDR3 DNA follows: TGTGCCACCAGGGCGGGACTAGCGGGATCGAACACCGGGGAGCTGTTTTTT.

J is TRBJ1-2 and V is TRBV4-1, with D unresolved. V dropped 4 bases and J dropped 6 bases, with 24 bases sitting between them. The length of the CDR3 is 17 residues. The V gene's germline CDR1 is MGHRA and CDR2 YSYEKL. CDR3 loop: CASSPDDSGYSAHGYTF. CDR3 in DNA: TGCGCCAGCAGCCCTGACGATTCGGGTTATTCAGCGCATGGCTACACCTTC.

V and J are TRBV24-1 and TRBJ1-2; a weak D match, TRBD1 (6 bases). Trimming pared 4 bases from V and 4 bases from J, leaving 18 bases between. The CDR3 runs to 16 residues. Germline-derived CDR1 and CDR2 are KGHDR and SFDVKD. The DNA of the CDR3 is TGTGCCACCAGTGACCCCCCGGGGGGCGAGAGCTATGGCTACACCTTC. This encodes CATSDPPGGESYGYTF.

The chain couples TRBV5-5 to TRBJ1-4; no firm D call. Trimming took off 0 bases at V and 0 bases at J, with 12 bases between the two ends. From germline, CDR1 is SGHKS and CDR2 YYEKEE (reference sequence). The CDR3 is 17 amino acids. In DNA, the CDR3 is TGTGCCAGCAGCTTGGGGAAGGGATTAACAACTAATGAAAAACTGTTTTTT. Amino acids: CASSLGKGLTTNEKLFF.

The chain has TRBV4-2 and TRBJ1-5, with TRBD1 matching 7 bases. CDR1 is LGHNA, CDR2 YNFKEQ, per germline. The ends lost 1 base at V and 4 bases at J; junction bases unmatched: 13. There are 18 residues in the CDR3. Written as DNA, the CDR3 is TGTGCCAGCAGCCAAGTCCCAGGGAGGGGGCAAAGTAATCAGCCCCAGCATTTT. Encoded protein: CASSQVPGRGQSNQPQHF.

The chain recombines TRBV5-1 with TRBJ1-5; 7 bases are shared with TRBD1. This CDR3 has 14 amino acids. In germline, CDR1 is SGHRS, CDR2 YFSETQ. With 3 bases clipped from V and 5 bases from J, the junction kept 5 bases outside the gene matches. CDR3 residues: CASSSSTGDQPQHF. In DNA form, the CDR3 reads TGCGCCAGCAGCTCGTCCACAGGGGATCAGCCCCAGCATTTT.

The rearrangement links TRBV3-1 (or the pseudogene TRBV3-2) to TRBJ1-2; D unclear. Looked up from germline, CDR1 is LGHDT and CDR2 is YNNKEL (reference sequence). The germline V and J ends were trimmed by 1 base and 7 bases, with 10 bases remaining between them. The CDR3 totals 13 residues. The CDR3 sequence is CASSQVRFSGYTF. For the CDR3, the DNA is TGTGCCAGCAGCCAAGTCAGGTTTTCTGGCTACACCTTC.

The chain recombines TRBV28 with TRBJ1-5; 8 nucleotides agree with TRBD1. CDR1 and CDR2 (germline): MDHEN, SYDVKM. The CDR3 loop spans 14 amino acids. V shed 5 bases, J shed 2 bases, and the junction held 2 bases outside the gene matches. The CDR3 loop is CASSVTGGNQPQHF. CDR3 bases: TGTGCCAGCAGTGTGACAGGGGGCAATCAGCCCCAGCATTTT.

The rearrangement links TRBV7-2 to TRBJ1-5; 8 nucleotides match TRBD1. The CDR3 sequence is 13 residues long. Per the germline V gene, CDR1 is SGHTA and CDR2 is FQGNSA. The J segment lost 6 bases and the V segment lost 3 bases, leaving 1 base of the junction unmatched. CDR3: CASSFGQGQPQHF. Written as DNA, the CDR3 is TGTGCCAGCAGCTTCGGACAGGGTCAGCCCCAGCATTTT.

The chain combines TRBV7-3 with TRBJ2-3; D is possibly TRBD1 (6 bases). The V end lost 5 bases, the J end lost 9 bases, and 15 bases lay between the germline ends. This CDR3 has 13 amino acids. Germline CDR1 and CDR2: SGHTA and FQGTGA. Here the CDR3 reads CASSTLQGLTQYF. CDR3 sequence (DNA): TGTGCCAGCAGCACCCTACAGGGTCTAACGCAGTATTTT.

Notes on this clone: Other DNA sequences within the sample encode an identical CDR3. The V gene is TRBV6-2 or TRBV6-3, the J gene TRBJ2-1; D perhaps matches TRBD1 (6 bases). The CDR3 totals 14 residues. Per the germline V gene, CDR1 is MNHEY and CDR2 is SVGEGT. V shed 0 bases and J shed 4 bases, with 7 bases lying between them. CDR3 protein: CASSYSGTYNEQFF. CDR3 DNA: TGTGCCAGCAGTTACTCAGGGACATACAATGAGCAGTTCTTC.

The chain joins TRBV9 to TRBJ1-6, with 7 bases that match TRBD1. CDR3 length equals 23 residues. V dropped 0 bases and J dropped 7; count of bases not matched to a gene: 28. Looked up from germline, CDR1 is SGDLS and CDR2 is YYNGEE. In DNA form, the CDR3 reads TGTGCCAGCAGCGTAGTCCCCGTGGCGGGGCAGGGGGATTTTTCAAGGGGCAATTCACCCCTCCACTTT. Its translation: CASSVVPVAGQGDFSRGNSPLHF.

The V call is TRBV6-1, the J call TRBJ1-2; D gene uncertain. There are 13 residues in the CDR3. CDR1 is MNHNS, CDR2 SASEGT, per germline. V was cut by 7 bases and J by 8 bases, with 17 bases left in between. The CDR3 DNA sequence: TGTGCCAGCATGGTTCCGGGATCTGGGGGCTACACCTTC. Translating gives CASMVPGSGGYTF.